The TCR beta chain under discussion was sequenced for a study of blood T cell repertoires in COVID-19 (dated by TCRdb to the early 2020s). In the study overall: Samples covering the acute and convalescent phases of COVID-19 were provided by collaborators in the United States, Italy and Spain. HLA class I and class II types, where available, came from metadata supplied by the sample provider rather than from assay-based typing. The repertoires were made available in a free public database intended to serve as a resource for research on the immune response to SARS-CoV-2. Samples came from the ongoing ImmuneRACE study (first 160 participants) plus 1,254 subjects from 6 global collaborators. A de-identified subject ID, COVID-19 status, age in years and sex were almost always included in the sample metadata. The dataset comprised deeply sampled blood TCRbeta repertoires from subjects exposed to, actively infected with, or recovered from COVID-19. The material from the prospective study consisted of cDNA or gDNA derived from T cells, B-cell-depleted T cells, or PBMCs.

Participants in the prospective study were enrolled through a virtual design, were aged 18 to 89 years, and lived in about 25 United States geographic areas. Cohort assignment in the prospective study relied on participant-reported clinical history from a screening survey and a study questionnaire. Recovered participants in ImmuneRACE Cohort 3 were defined as having two consecutive negative NP/OP PCR tests, clearance from a healthcare professional, or resolution of symptoms. Each participant in the prospective study had whole blood, serum and a nasopharyngeal or oropharyngeal swab collected by mobile phlebotomists. Over an approximately 2-month period, participants in the prospective study had the option of providing additional blood draws and questionnaires. Blood samples from the prospective study were shipped frozen or at room temperature prior to DNA extraction. Sequences SNHLY (CDR1) and FYNNEI (CDR2) are obtained from the germline V gene. Ends trimmed: V by 7 bases, J by 1 base; bases unmatched to a gene: 4. The CDR3 numbers 16 residues from cysteine through phenylalanine. Solely the CDR3 DNA is kept, with 48 bases framed from the first base.

Concerning this clone: Its antigen specificity is not known. The sample holds no much larger clone one base away, and base qualities are not on file.

TCRbeta CDR3 regions were amplified from genomic DNA using the immunoSEQ Assay, a bias-controlled multiplex PCR. The paper's data handling went like this. Within the assay, amplification of reference gene primers was used to estimate how many nucleated cells each sample contained. Sequence reads were collapsed and filtered to measure the absolute abundance of every unique TCRbeta CDR3 rearrangement. Productive Simpson clonality was computed per sample as the square root of Simpson's diversity index over productive rearrangements. TCRdb provides this immuneACCESS table in a form limited to in-frame rearrangements. Some clones are lacking; in checked studies, under half of them reflect an unresolved V gene, and why the rest are absent is not known. The D gene and trimming were derived from the DNA, and the V and J assignments and clone size from that table. Within this sample are some 250,000 clones, with approximately 84% of them counted one time only. The ten top clones hold approximately 15% of the sample.

Broad study findings and their caveats: Clinical and demographic metadata were provided uncurated, with the amount varying by source and participant.

Sample: PBMCs or T cells enriched from blood (not recorded which). The rearrangement joined TRBV2 to TRBJ2-2, with 12 bases aligning to TRBD2. This TCR derives from a man in his forties or fifties who had recovered from COVID-19. This receptor has the CDR3 CASTLAGGWNTGELFF. The sequenced DNA: TGTGCCAGCACACTAGCGGGAGGTTGGAACACCGGGGAGCTGTTTTTT.